This passage covers 30 T cell receptor beta chains from one sample sequenced in a study of PD-1 blockade in classical Hodgkin lymphoma. Each patient's relapse followed autologous stem cell transplantation, and brentuximab vedotin exposure varied. Magnetic negative selection served to purify CD4+ T cells out of PBMCs that had been thawed. The assay was immunoSEQ multiplex PCR, and TCRdb's table has in-frame clones only and misses some. The data contain about 13,000 clones, roughly 88% of them singletons. The sequences come from CD4+ T cells from blood, collected at baseline. Every receptor here comes from a human donor with classical Hodgkin lymphoma.

This chain uses TRBV19 with TRBJ2-1, with 8 bases aligning to TRBD1. CDR1 is LNHDA and CDR2 is SQIVND in the germline V gene (reference sequence). J gave up 0 bases and V 7 bases, and 8 bases lay outside the gene matches. The CDR3 spans 16 residues. CDR3 bases: TGTGCCAGTACCGAGACAGGGGTTGACTCCTACAATGAGCAGTTCTTC. Its translation: CASTETGVDSYNEQFF.

CDR3 residues: CASSPTGTALNSPLHF. In DNA, the CDR3 is TGTGCCAGCTCACCGACCGGGACAGCGCTTAATTCACCCCTCCACTTT. V is TRBV18 and J is TRBJ1-6, with TRBD1 matching 7 bases. Per germline, CDR1 KGHSH and CDR2 LQKENI. With V trimmed by 3 bases and J by 6 bases, 8 bases remained unmatched. The CDR3 length is 16 residues.

The J gene is TRBJ1-2, the V gene TRBV28, with D unresolved. Between the trimmed V and J ends, which lost 4 bases and 4 bases, there was a span of 13 bases. Per germline, CDR1 MDHEN and CDR2 SYDVKM. There are 14 residues in the CDR3. This CDR3 reads CASSSRGLTYGYTF. The CDR3 nucleotides read TGTGCCAGCAGTTCGCGAGGACTTACCTATGGCTACACCTTC.

The V call is TRBV5-4, the J call TRBJ2-3; D may be TRBD2 (6 bases). CDR1 and CDR2 from the germline V gene are SGHNT and YYREEE (reference sequence). Trimming pared 5 bases from V and 0 bases from J, leaving 16 bases between. The CDR3 loop spans 16 amino acids. CDR3 in amino acids: CASRIGRGPSTDTQYF. The DNA of the CDR3 is TGTGCCAGCAGAATTGGGCGGGGCCCTAGCACAGATACGCAGTATTTT.

The V gene is TRBV5-6, the J gene TRBJ2-5; 13 nucleotides line up with TRBD2. From germline, CDR1 is SGHDT and CDR2 YYEEEE. J lost 3 bases, V lost 4 bases, and 3 bases had no gene match. There are 15 residues in the CDR3. The CDR3 coding sequence is TGTGCCAGCAGCCAACTAGCGGGAGGGAAAGAGACCCAGTACTTC. Translated, it gives CASSQLAGGKETQYF.

The chain carries TRBV19 and TRBJ2-2; D is perhaps TRBD2 (7 bases). Germline loops: CDR1 LNHDA, CDR2 SQIVND (reference sequence). Trimming left V 6 bases short and J 0 bases short, with 14 bases between. This CDR3 is 16 amino acids long. The DNA of the CDR3 is TGTGCCAGTAGGAGAGGGGGGGGTTCGAACACCGGGGAGCTGTTTTTT. Its translation: CASRRGGGSNTGELFF. Full variable domain (rest looked up from reference TRBV19 and TRBJ2-2): DGGITQSPKYLFRKEGQNVTLSCEQNLNHDAMYWYRQDPGQGLRLIYYSQIVNDFQKGDIAEGYSVSREKKESFPLTVTSAQKNPTAFYLCASRRGGGSNTGELFFGEGSRLTVL.

This sequence joins TRBV28 and TRBJ2-4; D is unresolved. The germline V gene has CDR1 MDHEN and CDR2 SYDVKM. The CDR3 has 16 amino acids. Deletions cut 6 bases from V and 0 bases from J, with 15 bases between. DNA of the CDR3: TGTGCCAGCAGCGAAACGATGCTACTAGCCAAAAACATTCAGTACTTC. This encodes CASSETMLLAKNIQYF.

V gene TRBV5-4 combines with J gene TRBJ2-2; D is uncertain. Trimming took 4 bases from V and 3 from J, leaving 16 bases between them. The germline gives CDR1 SGHNT, CDR2 YYREEE (reference sequence). There are 16 residues in the CDR3. This chain's CDR3 is CASSTREFPHTGELFF. The CDR3 DNA is TGTGCCAGCAGCACGCGCGAGTTCCCCCACACCGGGGAGCTGTTTTTT. The full variable domain, in which reference TRBV5-4 and TRBJ2-2 provide the parts outside the CDR3, is ETGVTQSPTHLIKTRGQQVTLRCSSQSGHNTVSWYQQALGQGPQFIFQYYREEENGRGNFPPRFSGLQFPNYSSELNVNALELDDSALYLCASSTREFPHTGELFFGEGSRLTVL.

The table lists this clone with a count of one. The chain recombines TRBV6-1 with TRBJ2-7; 8 bases match TRBD1. Germline-derived CDR1 and CDR2 are MNHNS and SASEGT. CDR3 length equals 14 residues. J lost 2 bases, V lost 6 bases, and 6 bases had no gene match. The CDR3 protein is CASSEPGQAYEQYF. DNA for the CDR3: TGTGCCAGCAGCGAACCGGGACAGGCCTACGAGCAGTACTTC.

This clone was seen only a few times. This chain joins TRBV30 and TRBJ1-3, with TRBD1 as a possible D gene (5 bases). CDR3 size: 14 residues. Germline V CDR1 and CDR2: GTSNPN, SVGIG (reference sequence). Trimming took 2 bases from V and 2 from J, leaving 10 bases between them. The CDR3 nucleotides are TGTGCCTGGAGTCGAGCAGGGACTGGAAACACCATATATTTT. It encodes CAWSRAGTGNTIYF.

This chain connects TRBV5-5 to TRBJ1-4, with 7 nucleotides matching TRBD1. The trim removed 4 bases at V and 13 bases at J, leaving 10 bases unmatched. This CDR3 is 13 amino acids long. The germline CDR1 and CDR2 sequences are SGHKS and YYEKEE (reference sequence). CDR3: CASSNDRVGGLFF. The CDR3 region has the DNA TGTGCCAGCAGCAACGACAGGGTCGGGGGACTGTTTTTT.

Only a few counts were recorded for this clone. The chain carries TRBV2 and TRBJ2-1; a possible D gene is TRBD1 (5 bases). V lost 4 bases, J lost 7 bases, and 8 bases lay in between. The CDR3 runs 12 residues. From germline, CDR1 is SNHLY and CDR2 FYNNEI. The CDR3 here is CASSVGVNEQFF. CDR3 DNA: TGTGCCAGCAGTGTAGGGGTTAATGAGCAGTTCTTC.

The table lists this clone with a count of one. The V and J genes are TRBV7-2 and TRBJ2-7; tentatively, D is TRBD1 (6 bases). V dropped 5 bases and J dropped 2 bases, with 13 bases sitting between them. The CDR3 covers 14 residues. Germline lookup yields CDR1 SGHTA and CDR2 FQGNSA. The CDR3 loop is CASSPGHSTYEQYF. CDR3 nucleotides: TGTGCCAGCAGCCCGGGACACTCCACCTACGAGCAGTACTTC. Using reference TRBV7-2 and TRBJ2-7 for the parts outside the CDR3, the full variable domain is GAGVSQSPSNKVTEKGKDVELRCDPISGHTALYWYRQSLGQGLEFLIYFQGNSAPDKSGLPSDRFSAERTGGSVSTLTIQRTQQEDSAVYLCASSPGHSTYEQYFGPGTRLTVT.

The chain employs TRBV28 and TRBJ2-3; tentatively, D is TRBD2 (6 bases). The V gene lost 7 bases and the J gene lost 6 bases, with 17 bases spanning the gap. CDR1 is MDHEN and CDR2 is SYDVKM in the germline V gene. The length of the CDR3 is 14 residues. Here the CDR3 reads CASKSPAGRDTQYF. Written as DNA, the CDR3 is TGTGCCAGCAAAAGCCCGGCGGGGAGGGATACGCAGTATTTT.

The chain recombines TRBV6-4 with TRBJ2-3; TRBD2 is a possible D gene (5 bases). The V end lost 5 bases, the J end lost 8 bases, and 14 bases lay between the germline ends. CDR3 length: 13 amino acids. From germline, CDR1 is MRHNA and CDR2 SNTAGT. CDR3 DNA sequence: TGTGCCAGCAGTAAGGACTGGGAAGGTACGCAGTATTTT. Its translation: CASSKDWEGTQYF.

J is TRBJ2-5 and V is TRBV6-6; tentative D call: TRBD2 (5 bases). V was shortened by 6 bases and J by 3 bases, with 11 bases between the two germline ends. This CDR3 comprises 13 residues. Per the germline V gene, CDR1 is MNHNY and CDR2 is SVGAGI (reference sequence). The CDR3: CASRDSSKETQYF. The CDR3 DNA sequence: TGTGCCAGCAGGGACTCTAGTAAAGAGACCCAGTACTTC.

J is TRBJ2-1 and V is TRBV5-4, with 11 bases that match TRBD2. The junction had 3 bases not matched to a gene; V was cut back by 4 bases and J by 3 bases. This CDR3 is built from 15 residues. CDR1 SGHNT and CDR2 YYREEE come from the germline V gene (reference sequence). In DNA, the CDR3 is TGTGCCAGCAGCGTGACTAGCGGGGACTACAATGAGCAGTTCTTC. It specifies CASSVTSGDYNEQFF.

The chain uses TRBV4-1 and TRBJ1-5; TRBD1 agrees at 9 bases. V was pared by 0 bases and J by 6 bases, with 6 bases of the junction left unmatched. The germline gives CDR1 MGHRA, CDR2 YSYEKL. There are 16 residues in the CDR3. The DNA for the CDR3 is TGCGCCAGCAGCCAAGAGGACAGGGGATTTCCTCAGCCCCAGCATTTT. It translates to CASSQEDRGFPQPQHF.

The V and J genes are TRBV6-4 and TRBJ1-3; D is ambiguous. Trimming pared 6 bases from V and 3 bases from J, leaving 6 bases between. Germline loops: CDR1 MRHNA, CDR2 SNTAGT. The CDR3 has 12 amino acids. The CDR3 sequence: CASRGCGNTIYF. In nucleotides, the CDR3 is TGTGCCAGCAGGGGCTGTGGAAACACCATATATTTT.

CDR3 in DNA: TGTGCCAGCAGGTCGTCAGGAGGCCCGAGCTCCTACAATGAGCAGTTCTTC. It translates to CASRSSGGPSSYNEQFF. The chain combines TRBV7-8 with TRBJ2-1; possible D gene TRBD2, 5 bases. The CDR3 is 17 amino acids. Germline V gene lookup returns CDR1 SGHVS and CDR2 FQNEAQ. V dropped 6 bases and J dropped 0 bases, with 18 bases sitting between them.

This clone was observed a single time. J is TRBJ2-2 and V is TRBV5-1, with 8 bases matching TRBD2. V was pared by 4 bases and J by 3 bases, with 5 bases of the junction left unmatched. Germline V gene data show CDR1 as SGHRS and CDR2 as YFSETQ. The length of the CDR3 is 15 residues. In nucleotides, the CDR3 is TGCGCCAGCAGCCCGGGACTAGGGGACACCGGGGAGCTGTTTTTT. Its translation: CASSPGLGDTGELFF.

With respect to this clone: The same CDR3 can be traced to other DNA sequences in this sample. The rearrangement joins TRBV29-1 to TRBJ1-1; D possibly corresponds to TRBD1 (6 bases). The CDR3 length is 11 residues. Trimming removed 4 bases from V and 8 bases from J, with 11 bases in between. Germline CDR1 SQVTM, CDR2 ANQGSEA. The CDR3 here is CSVGGAPEAFF. CDR3 nucleotides: TGCAGCGTTGGGGGGGCCCCCGAAGCTTTCTTT.

The V call is TRBV6-1, the J call TRBJ2-2, with TRBD2 matching over 10 bases. V gave up 4 bases and J gave up 0 bases; unmatched junction bases: 5. This CDR3 has 17 residues. Per germline, CDR1 MNHNS and CDR2 SASEGT. The CDR3 sequence: CASSGTGLAANTGELFF. The CDR3 nucleotides read TGTGCCAGCAGTGGGACCGGACTAGCGGCGAACACCGGGGAGCTGTTTTTT.

The rearrangement joins TRBV5-1 to TRBJ2-1; a possible D gene is TRBD2 (6 bases). Trimming took 6 bases from V and 2 from J, leaving 12 bases between them. Germline values: CDR1 SGHRS, CDR2 YFSETQ. This CDR3 has 14 residues. The CDR3 sequence is CASMLAGTYNEQFF. Here the CDR3 DNA reads TGCGCCAGCATGCTGGCGGGAACCTACAATGAGCAGTTCTTC.

The chain couples TRBV5-1 to TRBJ1-3; a weak D match, TRBD1 (5 bases). CDR1 and CDR2 from the germline V gene are SGHRS and YFSETQ. This CDR3 has 16 residues. V lost 4 bases and J 0 bases, leaving 14 bases between the germline ends. CDR3 nucleotide sequence: TGCGCCAGCAGCCCGGGACGGACCAACTCTGGAAACACCATATATTTT. Amino acids: CASSPGRTNSGNTIYF.

CDR3 loop: CASSSPWTANQPQHF. The CDR3 DNA is TGTGCCAGCAGTTCCCCATGGACAGCCAATCAGCCCCAGCATTTT. The J gene is TRBJ1-5, the V gene TRBV28; D possibly corresponds to TRBD1 (6 bases). The germline V and J ends were trimmed by 4 bases and 3 bases, with 13 bases remaining between them. Germline CDR1 and CDR2: MDHEN and SYDVKM. This CDR3 contains 15 residues.

The genes are TRBV13 and TRBJ2-3, with a weak D call TRBD1 (5 bases). Germline CDR1 reads PRHDT; CDR2 reads FYEKMQ (reference sequence). CDR3 length equals 16 residues. Trimming cost V 0 bases and J 2 bases, with 12 bases left between them. The CDR3 coding sequence is TGTGCCAGCAGCTTAGGCTCTAAGGGGTACACAGATACGCAGTATTTT. Amino acid sequence: CASSLGSKGYTDTQYF.

V gene TRBV10-3 combines with J gene TRBJ2-2; 9 nucleotides agree with TRBD1. V trimming: 2 bases; J trimming: 5 bases; junction bases outside the gene matches: 0. The length of the CDR3 is 14 residues. Germline CDR1 reads ENHRY; CDR2 reads SYGVKD. The DNA for the CDR3 is TGTGCCATCAGTGAGGACAGGGGGACCGGGGAGCTGTTTTTT. Its protein product is CAISEDRGTGELFF.

The chain links TRBV5-1 to TRBJ2-5; 7 bases are shared with TRBD1. The germline V gene encodes CDR1 SGHRS and CDR2 YFSETQ. J gave up 5 bases and V 4 bases, and 8 bases lay outside the gene matches. The CDR3 runs 14 residues. This CDR3 reads CASSVDRAWETQYF. The CDR3 DNA reads TGCGCCAGCAGCGTTGACAGGGCGTGGGAGACCCAGTACTTC.

The chain uses TRBV10-1 and TRBJ2-7; D unclear. Germline V gene sequence: CDR1 WNHNN, CDR2 SYGVQD (reference sequence). The CDR3 loop spans 15 amino acids. Trimming took 5 bases from V and 2 from J, leaving 16 bases between them. The CDR3 reads CASSSSQDRAYEQYF. The CDR3, as DNA: TGCGCCAGCAGTTCCTCCCAGGATCGGGCCTACGAGCAGTACTTC.